The T cell receptor (beta chain) described here comes from a study of blood T cell repertoires in COVID-19. Study information: The origin of the acute and convalescent COVID-19 samples was the United States, Italy and Spain.

Only one count was recorded for this clone. Under the authors' procedure: Nucleated cell counts were estimated from reference gene primer amplification. The protocol was immunoSEQ multiplex PCR, while the TCRdb copy is restricted to in-frame clones and leaves out a portion. The DNA gave D and trimming, while V, J and clone size come from that table. This table has almost 250,000 clones, roughly 88% appearing once. Germline V gene sequence: CDR1 MNHNS, CDR2 SASEGT. The CDR3 runs to 14 residues. Trimming removed 2 bases from V and 8 bases from J, with 14 bases in between. The TCR sequence derives from a woman of 80 years or more with COVID-19, enrolled during active disease. V gene TRBV6-1 combines with J gene TRBJ2-3, with D perhaps TRBD1 (6 bases). Specimen: peripheral blood. The CDR3 DNA sequence: TGTGCCAGCAGTGAACCTGGGGGCCATATTACGCAGTATTTT. Its translation is CASSEPGGHITQYF.